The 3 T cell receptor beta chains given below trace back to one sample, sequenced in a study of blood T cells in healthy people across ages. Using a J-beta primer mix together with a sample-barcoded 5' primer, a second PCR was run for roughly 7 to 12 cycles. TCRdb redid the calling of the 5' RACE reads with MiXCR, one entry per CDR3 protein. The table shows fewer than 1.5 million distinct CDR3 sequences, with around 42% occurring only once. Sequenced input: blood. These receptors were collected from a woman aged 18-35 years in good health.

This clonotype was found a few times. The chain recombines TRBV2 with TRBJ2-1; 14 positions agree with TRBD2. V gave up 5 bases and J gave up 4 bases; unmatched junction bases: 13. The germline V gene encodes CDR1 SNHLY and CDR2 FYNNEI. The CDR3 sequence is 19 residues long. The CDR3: CASSRIVGLAGGSYNEQFF. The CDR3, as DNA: TGTGCCAGCAGTCGGATCGTCGGACTAGCGGGAGGTTCGTACAATGAGCAGTTCTTC.

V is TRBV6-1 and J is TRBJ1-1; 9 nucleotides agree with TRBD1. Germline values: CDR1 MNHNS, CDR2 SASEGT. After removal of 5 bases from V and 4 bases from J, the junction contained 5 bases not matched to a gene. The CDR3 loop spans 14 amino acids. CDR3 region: CASSFKQGATEAFF. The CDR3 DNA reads TGTGCCAGCAGTTTTAAACAGGGGGCCACTGAAGCTTTCTTT.

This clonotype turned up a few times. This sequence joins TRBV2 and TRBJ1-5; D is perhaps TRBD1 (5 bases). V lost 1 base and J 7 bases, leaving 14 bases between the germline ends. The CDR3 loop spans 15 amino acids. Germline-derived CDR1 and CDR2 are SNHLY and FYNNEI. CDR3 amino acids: CASSEGTDGGQPQHF. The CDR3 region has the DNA TGTGCCAGCAGTGAAGGGACGGACGGGGGGCAGCCCCAGCATTTT.